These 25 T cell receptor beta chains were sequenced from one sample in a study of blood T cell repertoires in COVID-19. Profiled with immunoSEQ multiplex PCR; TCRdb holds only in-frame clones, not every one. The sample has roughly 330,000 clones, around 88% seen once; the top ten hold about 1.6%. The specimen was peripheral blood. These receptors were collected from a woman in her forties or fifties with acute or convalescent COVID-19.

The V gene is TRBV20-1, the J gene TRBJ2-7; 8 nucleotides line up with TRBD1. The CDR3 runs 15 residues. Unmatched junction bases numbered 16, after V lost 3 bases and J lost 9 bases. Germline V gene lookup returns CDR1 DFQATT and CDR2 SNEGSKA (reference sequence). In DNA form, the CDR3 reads TGCAGTGCTAGTTCCCCGGACAGGGATGAATTCGGGCAGTACTTC. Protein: CSASSPDRDEFGQYF.

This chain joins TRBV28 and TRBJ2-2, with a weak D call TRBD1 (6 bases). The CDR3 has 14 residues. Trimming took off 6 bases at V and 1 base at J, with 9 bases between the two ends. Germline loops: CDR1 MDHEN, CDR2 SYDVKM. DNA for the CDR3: TGTGCCAGCAGCTCGACAGGGAACACCGGGGAGCTGTTTTTT. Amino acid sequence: CASSSTGNTGELFF. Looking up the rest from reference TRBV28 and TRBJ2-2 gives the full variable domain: DVKVTQSSRYLVKRTGEKVFLECVQDMDHENMFWYRQDPGLGLRLIYFSYDVKMKEKGDIPEGYSVSREKKERFSLILESASTNQTSMYLCASSSTGNTGELFFGEGSRLTVL.

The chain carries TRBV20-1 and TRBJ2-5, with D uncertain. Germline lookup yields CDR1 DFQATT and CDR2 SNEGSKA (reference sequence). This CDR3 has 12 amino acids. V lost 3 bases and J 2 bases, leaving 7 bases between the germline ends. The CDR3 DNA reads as TGCAGTGCTAGTTACGGGCAAGAGACCCAGTACTTC. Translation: CSASYGQETQYF.

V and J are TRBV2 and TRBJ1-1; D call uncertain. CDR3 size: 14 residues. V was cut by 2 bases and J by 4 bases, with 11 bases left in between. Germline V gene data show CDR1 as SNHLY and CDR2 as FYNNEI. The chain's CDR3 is CASSEKRWVTEAFF. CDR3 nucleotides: TGTGCCAGCAGTGAAAAGCGGTGGGTCACTGAAGCTTTCTTT.

The CDR3 region has the DNA TGTGCCAGCAGCCAAGATGCCCGGGCGGGCGGGGAGCTGTTTTTT. Its protein product is CASSQDARAGGELFF. This chain joins TRBV4-2 and TRBJ2-2; D may be TRBD2 (5 bases). The CDR3 covers 15 residues. V shed 0 bases and J shed 7 bases, with 12 bases lying between them. Germline CDR1 is LGHNA and CDR2 is YNFKEQ.

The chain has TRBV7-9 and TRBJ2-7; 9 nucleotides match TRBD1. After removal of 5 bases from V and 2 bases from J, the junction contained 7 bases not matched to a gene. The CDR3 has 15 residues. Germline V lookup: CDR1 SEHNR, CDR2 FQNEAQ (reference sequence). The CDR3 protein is CASSPGQGWTYEQYF. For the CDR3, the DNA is TGTGCCAGCAGCCCGGGACAGGGTTGGACCTACGAGCAGTACTTC. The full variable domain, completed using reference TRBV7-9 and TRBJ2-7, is DTGVSQNPRHKITKRGQNVTFRCDPISEHNRLYWYRQTLGQGPEFLTYFQNEAQLEKSRLLSDRFSAERPKGSFSTLEIQRTEQGDSAMYLCASSPGQGWTYEQYFGPGTRLTVT.

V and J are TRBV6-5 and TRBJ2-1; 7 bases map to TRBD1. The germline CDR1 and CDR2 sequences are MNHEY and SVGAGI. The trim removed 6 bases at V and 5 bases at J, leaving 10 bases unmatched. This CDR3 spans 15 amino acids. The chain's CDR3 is CASREDRSLDNEQFF. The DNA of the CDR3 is TGTGCCAGCAGGGAGGACAGGAGTCTAGACAATGAGCAGTTCTTC.

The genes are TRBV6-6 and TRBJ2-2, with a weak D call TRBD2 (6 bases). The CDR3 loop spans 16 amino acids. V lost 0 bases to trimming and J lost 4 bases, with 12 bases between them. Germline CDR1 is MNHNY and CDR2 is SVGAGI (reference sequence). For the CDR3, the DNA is TGTGCCAGCAGTTACTCGTCGGGAGATGGCACCGGGGAGCTGTTTTTT. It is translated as CASSYSSGDGTGELFF.

The CDR3 coding sequence is TGCGCCAGCAGCTTGGTGGGGGACATACAAGAGACCCAGTACTTC. Amino acid sequence: CASSLVGDIQETQYF. The chain couples TRBV5-1 to TRBJ2-5, with D possibly matching TRBD1 (6 bases). Trimming cost V 0 bases and J 2 bases, with 11 bases left between them. Per the germline V gene, CDR1 is SGHRS and CDR2 is YFSETQ. The CDR3 is 15 amino acids.

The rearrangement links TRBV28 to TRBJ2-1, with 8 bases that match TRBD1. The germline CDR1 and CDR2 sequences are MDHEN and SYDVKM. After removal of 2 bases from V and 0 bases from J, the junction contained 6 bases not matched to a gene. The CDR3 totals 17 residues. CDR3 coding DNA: TGTGCCAGCAGTTTACCCTCGGGACAGGTCTCCTACAATGAGCAGTTCTTC. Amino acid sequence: CASSLPSGQVSYNEQFF.

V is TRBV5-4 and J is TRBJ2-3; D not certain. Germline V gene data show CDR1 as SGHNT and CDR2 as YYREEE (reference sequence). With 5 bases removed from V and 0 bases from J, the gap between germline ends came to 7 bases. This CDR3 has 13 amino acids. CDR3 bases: TGTGCCAGCAGGGTAGATAGCACAGATACGCAGTATTTT. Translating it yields CASRVDSTDTQYF.

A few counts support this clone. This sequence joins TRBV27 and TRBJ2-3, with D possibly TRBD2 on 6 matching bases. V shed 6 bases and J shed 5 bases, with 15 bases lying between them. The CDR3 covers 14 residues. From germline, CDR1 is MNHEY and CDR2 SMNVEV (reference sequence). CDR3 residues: CASSRRDGGDTQYF. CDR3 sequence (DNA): TGTGCCAGCAGCCGACGGGACGGGGGAGATACGCAGTATTTT.

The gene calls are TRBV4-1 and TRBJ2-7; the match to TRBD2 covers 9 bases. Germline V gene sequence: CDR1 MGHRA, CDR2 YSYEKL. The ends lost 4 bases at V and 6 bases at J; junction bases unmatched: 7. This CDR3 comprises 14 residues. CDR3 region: CASSPLAGLAEQYF. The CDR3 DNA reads TGCGCCAGCAGCCCGCTAGCGGGACTGGCCGAGCAGTACTTC.

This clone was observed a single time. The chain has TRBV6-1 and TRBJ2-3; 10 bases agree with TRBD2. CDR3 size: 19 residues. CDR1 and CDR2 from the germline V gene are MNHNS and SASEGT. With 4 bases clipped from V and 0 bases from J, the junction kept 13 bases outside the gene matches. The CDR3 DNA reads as TGTGCCAGCAGTGGCCCCGGGACTAGCGCCGAAACTAGCACAGATACGCAGTATTTT. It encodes CASSGPGTSAETSTDTQYF.

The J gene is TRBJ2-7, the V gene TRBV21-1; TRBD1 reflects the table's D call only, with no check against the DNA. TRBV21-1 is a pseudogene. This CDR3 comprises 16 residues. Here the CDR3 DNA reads TGTGCCAGCAGCTCCCTCATCCGGGACAGCTCCTACGAGCAGTACTTC. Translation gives CASSSLIRDSSYEQYF.

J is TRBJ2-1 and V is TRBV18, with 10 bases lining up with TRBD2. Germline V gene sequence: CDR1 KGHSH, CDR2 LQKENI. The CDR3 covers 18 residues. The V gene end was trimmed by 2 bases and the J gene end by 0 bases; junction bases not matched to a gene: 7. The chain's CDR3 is CASSPRGLALSSYNEQFF. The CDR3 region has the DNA TGTGCCAGCTCACCAAGGGGACTAGCGCTTAGCTCCTACAATGAGCAGTTCTTC.

Written as DNA, the CDR3 is TGTGCCACCAGCAGAGATTACATCCCCTTTGAAGCTTTCTTT. Protein sequence: CATSRDYIPFEAFF. The chain joins TRBV15 to TRBJ1-1; D uncertain. The germline CDR1 and CDR2 sequences are LNHNV and YYDKDF (reference sequence). CDR3 length equals 14 residues. Trimming removed 0 bases from V and 7 bases from J, with 12 bases in between.

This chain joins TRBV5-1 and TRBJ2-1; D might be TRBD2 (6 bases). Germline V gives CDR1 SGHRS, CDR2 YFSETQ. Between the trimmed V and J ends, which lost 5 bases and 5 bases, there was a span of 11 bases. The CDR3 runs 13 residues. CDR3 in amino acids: CASSSGRHNEQFF. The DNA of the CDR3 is TGCGCCAGCAGTTCCGGGAGACACAATGAGCAGTTCTTC.

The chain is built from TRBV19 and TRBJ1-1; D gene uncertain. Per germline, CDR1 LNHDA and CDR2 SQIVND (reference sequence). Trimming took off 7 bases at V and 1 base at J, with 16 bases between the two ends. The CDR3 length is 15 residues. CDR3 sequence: CASTLARTGNTEAFF. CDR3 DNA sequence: TGTGCCAGTACCCTAGCCCGGACGGGGAACACTGAAGCTTTCTTT. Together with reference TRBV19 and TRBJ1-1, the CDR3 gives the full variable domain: DGGITQSPKYLFRKEGQNVTLSCEQNLNHDAMYWYRQDPGQGLRLIYYSQIVNDFQKGDIAEGYSVSREKKESFPLTVTSAQKNPTAFYLCASTLARTGNTEAFFGQGTRLTVV.

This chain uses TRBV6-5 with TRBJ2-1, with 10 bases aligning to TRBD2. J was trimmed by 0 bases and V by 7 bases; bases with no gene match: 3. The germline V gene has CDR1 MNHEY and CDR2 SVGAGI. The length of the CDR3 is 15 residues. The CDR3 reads CASTSGRGSYNEQFF. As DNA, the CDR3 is TGTGCCAGCACGAGCGGGAGGGGCTCCTACAATGAGCAGTTCTTC.

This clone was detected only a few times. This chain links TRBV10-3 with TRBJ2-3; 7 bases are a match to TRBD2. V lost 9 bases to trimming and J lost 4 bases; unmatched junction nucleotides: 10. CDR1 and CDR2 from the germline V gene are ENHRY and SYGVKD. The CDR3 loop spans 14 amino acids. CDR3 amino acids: CAIRARERADTQYF. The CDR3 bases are TGTGCCATAAGGGCGCGGGAGAGGGCAGATACGCAGTATTTT.

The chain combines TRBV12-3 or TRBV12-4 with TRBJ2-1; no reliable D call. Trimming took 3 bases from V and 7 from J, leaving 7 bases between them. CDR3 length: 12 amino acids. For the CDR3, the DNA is TGTGCCAGCAGTTTTTCCGGGAATGAGCAGTTCTTC. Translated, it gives CASSFSGNEQFF.

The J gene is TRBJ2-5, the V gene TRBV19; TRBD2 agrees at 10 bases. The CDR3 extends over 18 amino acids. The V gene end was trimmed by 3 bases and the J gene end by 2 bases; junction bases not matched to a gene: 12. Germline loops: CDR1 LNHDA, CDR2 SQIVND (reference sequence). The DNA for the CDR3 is TGTGCCAGTAGTATGCCGCTAGCGGGAGTACCGGGGCAAGAGACCCAGTACTTC. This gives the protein CASSMPLAGVPGQETQYF.

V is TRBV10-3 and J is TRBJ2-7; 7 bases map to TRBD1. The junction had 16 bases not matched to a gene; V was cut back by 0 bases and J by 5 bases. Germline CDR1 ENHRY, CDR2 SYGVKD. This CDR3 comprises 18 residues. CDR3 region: CAISESVERQGMTNEQYF. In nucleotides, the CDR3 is TGTGCCATCAGTGAGTCGGTAGAGCGACAGGGTATGACCAACGAGCAGTACTTC.

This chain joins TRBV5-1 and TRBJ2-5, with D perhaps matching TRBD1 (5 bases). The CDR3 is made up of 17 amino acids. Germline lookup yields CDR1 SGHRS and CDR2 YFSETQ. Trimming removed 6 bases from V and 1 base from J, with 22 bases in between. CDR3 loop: CASMGLGRLLGQETQYF. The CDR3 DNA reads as TGCGCCAGCATGGGGCTTGGGCGGTTGTTGGGCCAAGAGACCCAGTACTTC.